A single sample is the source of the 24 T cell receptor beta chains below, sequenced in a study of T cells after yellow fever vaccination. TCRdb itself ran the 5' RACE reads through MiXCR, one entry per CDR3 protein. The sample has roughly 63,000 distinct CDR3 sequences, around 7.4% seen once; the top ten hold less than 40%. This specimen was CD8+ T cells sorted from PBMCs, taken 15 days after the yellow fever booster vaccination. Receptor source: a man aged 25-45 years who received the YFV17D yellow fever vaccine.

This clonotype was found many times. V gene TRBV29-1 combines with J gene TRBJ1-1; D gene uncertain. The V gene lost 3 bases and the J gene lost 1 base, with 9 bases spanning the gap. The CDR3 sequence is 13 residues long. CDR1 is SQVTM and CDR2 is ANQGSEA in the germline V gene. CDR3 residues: CSVESGRNTEAFF. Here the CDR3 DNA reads TGCAGCGTTGAGTCCGGCAGGAACACTGAAGCTTTCTTT.

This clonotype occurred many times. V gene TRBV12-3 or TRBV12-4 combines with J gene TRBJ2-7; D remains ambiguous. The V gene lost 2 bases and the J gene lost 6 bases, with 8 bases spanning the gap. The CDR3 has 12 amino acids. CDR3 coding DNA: TGTGCCAGCAGTTTAACAGCTCCCGAGCAGTACTTC. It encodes CASSLTAPEQYF.

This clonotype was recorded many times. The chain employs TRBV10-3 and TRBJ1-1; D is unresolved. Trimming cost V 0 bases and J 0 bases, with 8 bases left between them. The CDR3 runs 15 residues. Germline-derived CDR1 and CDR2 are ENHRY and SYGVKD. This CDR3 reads CAISESFTMNTEAFF. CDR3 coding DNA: TGTGCCATCAGTGAGTCCTTTACCATGAACACTGAAGCTTTCTTT.

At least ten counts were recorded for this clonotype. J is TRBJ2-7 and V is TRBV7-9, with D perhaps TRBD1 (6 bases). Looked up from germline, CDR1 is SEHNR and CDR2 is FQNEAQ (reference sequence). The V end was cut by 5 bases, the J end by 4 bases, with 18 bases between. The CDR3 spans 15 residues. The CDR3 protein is CASSDWGGGRYEQYF. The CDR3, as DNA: TGTGCCAGCAGCGACTGGGGTGGGGGCAGGTACGAGCAGTACTTC.

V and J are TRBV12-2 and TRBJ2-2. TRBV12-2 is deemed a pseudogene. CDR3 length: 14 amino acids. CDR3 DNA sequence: TGTGCAAGTCGCTTAGCGCTAGTAACCGGGGAGCTGTTTTTT. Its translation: CASRLALVTGELFF.

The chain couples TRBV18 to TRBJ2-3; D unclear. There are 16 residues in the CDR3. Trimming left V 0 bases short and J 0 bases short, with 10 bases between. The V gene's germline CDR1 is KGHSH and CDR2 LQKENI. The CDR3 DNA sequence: TGTGCCAGCTCACCACCGGACGCGGCTAGCACAGATACGCAGTATTTT. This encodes CASSPPDAASTDTQYF.

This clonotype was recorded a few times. CDR3 in DNA: TGTGCCAGCAGAGAGCGGGACCCTTACAATGAGCAGTTCTTC. Protein sequence: CASRERDPYNEQFF. V gene TRBV6-1 combines with J gene TRBJ2-1; 7 nucleotides align to TRBD2. V shed 6 bases and J 4 bases; nucleotides not matched to a gene: 6. The CDR3 totals 14 residues. Germline V gives CDR1 MNHNS, CDR2 SASEGT.

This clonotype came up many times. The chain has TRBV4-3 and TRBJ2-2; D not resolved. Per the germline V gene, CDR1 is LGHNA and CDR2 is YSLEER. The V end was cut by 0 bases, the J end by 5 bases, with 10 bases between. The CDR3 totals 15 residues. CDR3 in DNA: TGCGCCAGCAGCCAAGAAGACTCTAGAACCGGGGAGCTGTTTTTT. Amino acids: CASSQEDSRTGELFF.

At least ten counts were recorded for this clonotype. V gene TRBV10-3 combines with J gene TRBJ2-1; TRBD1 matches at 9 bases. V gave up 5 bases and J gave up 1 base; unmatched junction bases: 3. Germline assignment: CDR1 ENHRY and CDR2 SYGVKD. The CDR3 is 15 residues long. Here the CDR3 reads CAISPTGGSYNEQFF. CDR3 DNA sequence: TGTGCCATCAGTCCGACAGGGGGTTCCTACAATGAGCAGTTCTTC.

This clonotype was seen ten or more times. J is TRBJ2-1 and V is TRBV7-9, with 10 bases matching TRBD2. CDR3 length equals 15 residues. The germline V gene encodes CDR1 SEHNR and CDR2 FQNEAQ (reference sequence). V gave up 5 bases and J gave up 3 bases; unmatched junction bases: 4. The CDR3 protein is CASSLTSGVYNEQFF. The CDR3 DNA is TGTGCCAGCAGCCTAACTAGCGGGGTCTACAATGAGCAGTTCTTC.

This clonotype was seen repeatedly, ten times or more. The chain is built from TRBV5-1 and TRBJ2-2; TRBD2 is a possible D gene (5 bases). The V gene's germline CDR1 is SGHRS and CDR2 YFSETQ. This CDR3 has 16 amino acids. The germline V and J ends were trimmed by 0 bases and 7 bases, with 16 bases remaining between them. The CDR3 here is CASSLAFGVTDGELFF. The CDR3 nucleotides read TGCGCCAGCAGCTTGGCCTTCGGGGTGACGGACGGGGAGCTGTTTTTT.

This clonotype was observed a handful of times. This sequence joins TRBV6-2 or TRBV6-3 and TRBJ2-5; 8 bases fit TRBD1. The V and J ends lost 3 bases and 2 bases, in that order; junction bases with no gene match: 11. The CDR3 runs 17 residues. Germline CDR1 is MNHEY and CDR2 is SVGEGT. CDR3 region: CASSYTTGQVVQETQYF. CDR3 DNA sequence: TGTGCCAGCAGTTATACAACGGGACAGGTGGTACAAGAGACCCAGTACTTC.

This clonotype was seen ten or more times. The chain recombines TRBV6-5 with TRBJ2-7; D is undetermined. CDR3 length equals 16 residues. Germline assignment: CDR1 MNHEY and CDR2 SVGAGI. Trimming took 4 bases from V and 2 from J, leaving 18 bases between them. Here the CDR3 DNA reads TGTGCCAGCAGTTTGAGTCGAAACCGTATGACCTACGAGCAGTACTTC. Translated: CASSLSRNRMTYEQYF.

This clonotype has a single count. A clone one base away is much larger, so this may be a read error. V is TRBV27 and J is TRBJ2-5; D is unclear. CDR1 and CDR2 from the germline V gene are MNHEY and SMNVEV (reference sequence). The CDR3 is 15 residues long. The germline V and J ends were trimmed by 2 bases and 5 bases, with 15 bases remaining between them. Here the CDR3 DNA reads TGTGCCAGCAGTTTACTTCCCGCTTTCCACGAGACCCAGTACTTC. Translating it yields CASSLLPAFHETQYF.

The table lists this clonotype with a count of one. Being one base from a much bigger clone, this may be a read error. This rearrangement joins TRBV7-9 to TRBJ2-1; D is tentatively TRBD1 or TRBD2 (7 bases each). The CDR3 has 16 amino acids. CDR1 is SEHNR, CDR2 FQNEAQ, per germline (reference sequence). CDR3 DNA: TGTGTCAGCAGCCACAGGGGAGCCGGGGAGGGCGGTGAGCAGTTCTTC. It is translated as CVSSHRGAGEGGEQFF.

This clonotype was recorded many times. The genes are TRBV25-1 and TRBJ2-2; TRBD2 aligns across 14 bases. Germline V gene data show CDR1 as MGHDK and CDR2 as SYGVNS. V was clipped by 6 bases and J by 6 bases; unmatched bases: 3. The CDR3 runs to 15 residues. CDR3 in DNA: TGTGCCAGCAGGACTAGCGGGAGGGCCGCCGGGGAGCTGTTTTTT. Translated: CASRTSGRAAGELFF. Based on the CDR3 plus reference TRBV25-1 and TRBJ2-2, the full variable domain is EADIYQTPRYLVIGTGKKITLECSQTMGHDKMYWYQQDPGMELHLIHYSYGVNSTEKGDLSSESTVSRIRTEHFPLTLESARPSHTSQYLCASRTSGRAAGELFFGEGSRLTVL.

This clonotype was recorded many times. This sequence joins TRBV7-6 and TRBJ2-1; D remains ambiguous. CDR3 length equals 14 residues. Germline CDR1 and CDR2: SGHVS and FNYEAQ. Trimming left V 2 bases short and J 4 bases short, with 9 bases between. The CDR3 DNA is TGTGCCAGCAGCTTAAAGGCGGATTACAATGAGCAGTTCTTC. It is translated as CASSLKADYNEQFF.

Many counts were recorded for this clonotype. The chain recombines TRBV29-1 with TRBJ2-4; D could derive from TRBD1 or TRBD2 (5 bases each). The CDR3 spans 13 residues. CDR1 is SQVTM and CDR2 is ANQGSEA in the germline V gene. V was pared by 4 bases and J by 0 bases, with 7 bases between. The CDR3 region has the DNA TGCAGCGTTGTGGGGACAGCCAAAAACATTCAGTACTTC. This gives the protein CSVVGTAKNIQYF.

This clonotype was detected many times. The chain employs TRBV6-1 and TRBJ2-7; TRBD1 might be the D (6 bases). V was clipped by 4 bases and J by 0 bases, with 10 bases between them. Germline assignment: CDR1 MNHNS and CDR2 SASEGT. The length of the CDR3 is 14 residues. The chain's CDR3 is CASSGGHSSYEQYF. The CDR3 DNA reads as TGTGCCAGCAGTGGGGGACATTCCTCCTACGAGCAGTACTTC.

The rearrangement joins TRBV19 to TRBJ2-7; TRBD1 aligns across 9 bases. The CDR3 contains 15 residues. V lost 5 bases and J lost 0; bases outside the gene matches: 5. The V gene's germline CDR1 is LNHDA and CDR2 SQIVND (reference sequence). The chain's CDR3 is CASSLGTGSSYEQYF. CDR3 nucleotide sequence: TGTGCCAGTAGTCTCGGGACAGGGAGCTCCTACGAGCAGTACTTC.

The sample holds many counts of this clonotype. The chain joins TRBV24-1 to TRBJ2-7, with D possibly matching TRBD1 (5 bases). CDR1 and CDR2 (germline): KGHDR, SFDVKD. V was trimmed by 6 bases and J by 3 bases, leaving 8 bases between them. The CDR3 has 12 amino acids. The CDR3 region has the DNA TGTGCCACCAGTTTACAGGACTACGAGCAGTACTTC. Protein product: CATSLQDYEQYF.

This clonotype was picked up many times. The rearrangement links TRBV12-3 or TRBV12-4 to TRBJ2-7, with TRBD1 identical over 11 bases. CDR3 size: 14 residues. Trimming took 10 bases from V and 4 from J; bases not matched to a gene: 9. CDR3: CATKSGTGGYEQYF. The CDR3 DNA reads TGTGCCACCAAATCCGGGACAGGGGGTTACGAGCAGTACTTC.

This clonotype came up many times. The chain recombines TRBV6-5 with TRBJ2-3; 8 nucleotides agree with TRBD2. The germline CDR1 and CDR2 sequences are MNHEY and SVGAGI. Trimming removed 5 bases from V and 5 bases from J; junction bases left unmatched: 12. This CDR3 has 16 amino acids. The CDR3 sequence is CASSNAGTSEKDTQYF. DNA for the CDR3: TGTGCCAGCAGTAACGCCGGGACTAGTGAAAAAGATACGCAGTATTTT.

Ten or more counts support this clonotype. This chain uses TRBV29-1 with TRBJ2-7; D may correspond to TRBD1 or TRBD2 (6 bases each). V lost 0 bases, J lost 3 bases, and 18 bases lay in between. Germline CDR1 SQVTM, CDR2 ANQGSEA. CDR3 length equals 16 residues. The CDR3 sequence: CSVEEGGSGDHYEQYF. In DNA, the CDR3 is TGCAGCGTTGAAGAAGGGGGGTCAGGGGACCACTACGAGCAGTACTTC.